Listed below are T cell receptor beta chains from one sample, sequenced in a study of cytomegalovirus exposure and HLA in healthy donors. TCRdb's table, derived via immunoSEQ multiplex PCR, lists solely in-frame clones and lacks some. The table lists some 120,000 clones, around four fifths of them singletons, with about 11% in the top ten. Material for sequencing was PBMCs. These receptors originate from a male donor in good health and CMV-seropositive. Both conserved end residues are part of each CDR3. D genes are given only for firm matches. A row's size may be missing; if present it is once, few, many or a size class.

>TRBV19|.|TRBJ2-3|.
TGTGCCAGTAGTATCATGGAGGGGACAGATACGCAGTATTTT
CASSIMEGTDTQYF
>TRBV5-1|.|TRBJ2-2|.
TGCGCCAGCAGCTTGGGCTTCGCGGACGGGGAGCTGTTTTTT
CASSLGFADGELFF
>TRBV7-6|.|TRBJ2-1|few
TGTGCCAGCAGCTTAGTAGGGGGAAGGGTTGAGCAGTTCTTC
CASSLVGGRVEQFF
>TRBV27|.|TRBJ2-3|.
TGTGCCAGCAGTTTCTCACTCGATACGCAGTATTTT
CASSFSLDTQYF
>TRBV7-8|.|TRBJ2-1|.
TGTGCCAGCAGCCCGTCGGGACTTAGCTCCTACAATGAGCAGTTCTTC
CASSPSGLSSYNEQFF
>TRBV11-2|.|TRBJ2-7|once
TGTGCCAGCGGCTTAGACCCAGGCCGGACCTACGAGCAGTACTTC
CASGLDPGRTYEQYF
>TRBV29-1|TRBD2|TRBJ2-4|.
TGCAGCGGGCTGACTAGCGGCAAAAACATTCAGTACTTC
CSGLTSGKNIQYF
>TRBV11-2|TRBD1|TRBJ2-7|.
TGTGCCAGCACCGGGGTCCGGGACAGGGACTACGAGCAGTACTTC
CASTGVRDRDYEQYF
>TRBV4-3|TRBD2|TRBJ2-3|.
TGCGCCAGCAGCCAAGCAGGACTAGCGGGAGTGGGGCGTGAGGATACGCAGTATTTT
CASSQAGLAGVGREDTQYF
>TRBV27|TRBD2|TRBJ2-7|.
TGTGCCAGCAGTTTCATGCGGGAGGGCTCCTACGAGCAGTACTTC
CASSFMREGSYEQYF
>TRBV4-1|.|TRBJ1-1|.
TGCGCCAGCAGCCTAGCGGGCGGACAGAGCACTGAAGCTTTCTTT
CASSLAGGQSTEAFF
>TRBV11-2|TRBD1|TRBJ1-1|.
TGTGCCAGCAGCGATACAGGGGGCCGAATGAACACTGAAGCTTTCTTT
CASSDTGGRMNTEAFF
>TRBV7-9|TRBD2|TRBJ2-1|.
TGTGCCAGCAGCCTAGGGACTAGCGGGCGCTACAATGAGCAGTTCTTC
CASSLGTSGRYNEQFF
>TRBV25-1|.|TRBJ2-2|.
TGTGCCAGCAGTGAACCGACAGGACAAAGAGCGAACACCGGGGAGCTGTTTTTT
CASSEPTGQRANTGELFF